This passage covers 28 T cell receptor beta chains from one sample sequenced in a study of T cells in localized non-small cell lung cancer. Only in-frame clones appear in the TCRdb table, and some are missing; sequencing was by immunoSEQ multiplex PCR. The sample has roughly 3,200 clones; about half are singletons. This material consisted of lymph node tissue, taken before any cancer treatment. The receptors stem from a woman aged 18 to 55 with stage I lung adenocarcinoma.

This chain joins TRBV19 and TRBJ1-1; possible D gene TRBD1, 5 bases. The V end was cut by 4 bases, the J end by 3 bases, with 12 bases between. CDR1 and CDR2 from the germline V gene are LNHDA and SQIVND (reference sequence). The CDR3 extends over 14 amino acids. The CDR3: CASSRGRGDTEAFF. The CDR3 coding sequence is TGTGCCAGTAGTAGGGGACGTGGGGACACTGAAGCTTTCTTT.

This rearrangement joins TRBV15 to TRBJ2-1; 7 nucleotides agree with TRBD1. Per germline, CDR1 LNHNV and CDR2 YYDKDF (reference sequence). The CDR3 has 14 residues. Unmatched junction bases numbered 6, after V lost 5 bases and J lost 5 bases. DNA of the CDR3: TGTGCCACCAGCCTGAGGACAGGAAACAATGAGCAGTTCTTC. Translating gives CATSLRTGNNEQFF.

The chain combines TRBV30 with TRBJ2-3; a weak D match, TRBD1 (6 bases). Trimming stripped 5 bases from V and 2 bases from J, with 14 bases between. The CDR3 consists of 14 residues. In germline, CDR1 is GTSNPN, CDR2 SVGIG (reference sequence). The CDR3 protein is CAWLAGQTTDTQYF. The CDR3 bases are TGTGCCTGGCTCGCCGGACAGACCACAGATACGCAGTATTTT.

The V gene is TRBV30, the J gene TRBJ1-5; no clear D gene. This CDR3 contains 13 residues. Germline V gives CDR1 GTSNPN, CDR2 SVGIG (reference sequence). V was trimmed by 3 bases and J by 3 bases, leaving 9 bases between them. The CDR3 is CAWSVADNQPQHF. The CDR3 DNA is TGTGCCTGGAGCGTGGCAGACAATCAGCCCCAGCATTTT.

This clone turned up a few times. This rearrangement joins TRBV15 to TRBJ2-7, with D perhaps matching TRBD2 (6 bases). Trimming shortened V by 3 bases and J by 4 bases, and 13 bases separated the two germline ends. This CDR3 contains 14 residues. Per germline, CDR1 LNHNV and CDR2 YYDKDF (reference sequence). The CDR3 DNA sequence: TGTGCCACCAGCAGCCGGGACTCAGGGTACGAGCAGTACTTC. Encoded protein: CATSSRDSGYEQYF.

This clone was seen only once. J is TRBJ1-1 and V is TRBV18; D gene unclear. Trimming cost V 5 bases and J 2 bases, with 12 bases left between them. Germline CDR1 and CDR2: KGHSH and LQKENI. This CDR3 comprises 14 residues. CDR3 sequence (DNA): TGTGCCAGCTCATCACAGCCTACAAACACTGAAGCTTTCTTT. The encoded protein is CASSSQPTNTEAFF.

This clone was recorded a few times. The V gene is TRBV6-8, the J gene TRBJ2-1; a possible D gene is TRBD1 (5 bases). This CDR3 contains 13 residues. Trimming pared 0 bases from V and 8 bases from J, leaving 8 bases between. The V gene's germline CDR1 is MNHGY and CDR2 SAAAGT. The CDR3 reads CASSYSRGHEQFF. CDR3 bases: TGTGCCAGCAGTTACTCTAGGGGCCATGAGCAGTTCTTC.

The rearrangement links TRBV9 to TRBJ1-3; no reliable D call. CDR1 is SGDLS and CDR2 is YYNGEE in the germline V gene. The CDR3 totals 15 residues. V lost 5 bases and J lost 1, with 13 bases in between. CDR3 nucleotide sequence: TGTGCCAGCAGTGATCATCCAGGATCTGGAAACACCATATATTTT. Translation gives CASSDHPGSGNTIYF.

This clone was seen more than once but under ten times. One end of the junction fails to match germline, which may point to a read error. The chain is built from TRBV11-3 and TRBJ2-5; 12 positions agree with TRBD2. CDR3 length: 15 amino acids. The germline gives CDR1 SGHNT, CDR2 YENEEA. CDR3 protein: CASSSTSGSRETQYF. The CDR3 region has the DNA TGTGCTAGCAGCTCGACTAGCGGGAGTAGGGAAACCCAGTACTTC.

This clone was observed a handful of times. The J gene is TRBJ2-7, the V gene TRBV6-1, with TRBD1 matching over 9 bases. The germline CDR1 and CDR2 sequences are MNHNS and SASEGT. The CDR3 is made up of 14 amino acids. The ends lost 1 base at V and 3 bases at J; junction bases unmatched: 1. The CDR3 is CASSEGGQGYEQYF. DNA of the CDR3: TGTGCCAGCAGTGAAGGGGGACAGGGCTACGAGCAGTACTTC.

This chain joins TRBV19 and TRBJ1-1; 8 bases match TRBD1. The CDR3 contains 13 residues. The junction had 3 bases not matched to a gene; V was cut back by 9 bases and J by 0 bases. Germline V gives CDR1 LNHDA, CDR2 SQIVND (reference sequence). The CDR3 loop reads CASRDRMNTEAFF. For the CDR3, the DNA is TGTGCCAGCCGGGACAGGATGAACACTGAAGCTTTCTTT.

This clone has a handful of counts. The rearrangement uses TRBV6-8 and TRBJ1-1, with 8 bases fitting TRBD1. With 2 bases clipped from V and 2 bases from J, the junction kept 10 bases outside the gene matches. From germline, CDR1 is MNHGY and CDR2 SAAAGT. The CDR3 consists of 17 residues. This chain's CDR3 is CASSYGGSRGRNTEAFF. CDR3 sequence (DNA): TGTGCCAGCAGTTACGGTGGTAGCAGGGGGCGAAACACTGAAGCTTTCTTT.

A few counts support this clone. One end of the junction fails to match germline, which may point to a read error. The rearrangement uses TRBV11-3 and TRBJ2-7; possibly TRBD2 for D (5 bases). CDR1 and CDR2 (germline): SGHNT, YENEEA. This CDR3 has 14 residues. CDR3 sequence (DNA): TGTGCTAGCAGCTTGGACGCGCGGGTTGGCGAGCAGTACTTC. Amino acid sequence: CASSLDARVGEQYF.

This chain links TRBV11-3 with TRBJ1-3; D is unclear. V was trimmed by 4 bases and J by 0 bases, leaving 13 bases between them. CDR1 is SGHNT, CDR2 YENEEA, per germline. This CDR3 has 16 residues. The CDR3 loop reads CASSSHLLISGNTIYF. The CDR3 nucleotides are TGTGCCAGCAGCTCCCACCTCTTAATCTCTGGAAACACCATATATTTT. Supplemented by reference TRBV11-3 and TRBJ1-3, the full variable domain reads EAGVVQSPRYKIIEKKQPVAFWCNPISGHNTLYWYLQNLGQGPELLIRYENEEAVDDSQLPKDRFSAERLKGVDSTLKIQPAELGDSAVYLCASSSHLLISGNTIYFGEGSWLTVV.

J is TRBJ1-4 and V is TRBV27; no firm D call. CDR3 length equals 18 residues. Germline CDR1 is MNHEY and CDR2 is SMNVEV (reference sequence). The V and J ends lost 0 bases and 8 bases respectively, with 22 bases between them. The CDR3 DNA sequence: TGTGCCAGCAGTTTATCGACTGGACGGCCAATCACCGGCGAAAAACTGTTTTTT. As protein: CASSLSTGRPITGEKLFF. The complete variable domain, with remaining parts taken from reference TRBV27 and TRBJ1-4, reads EAQVTQNPRYLITVTGKKLTVTCSQNMNHEYMSWYRQDPGLGLRQIYYSMNVEVTDKGDVPEGYKVSRKEKRNFPLILESPSPNQTSLYFCASSLSTGRPITGEKLFFGSGTQLSVL.

The CDR3 DNA reads TGTGCCAGCAGCGAAAGCGGGGTCCAAGAGACCCAGTACTTC. It codes for CASSESGVQETQYF. V is TRBV9 and J is TRBJ2-5; TRBD2 matches at 7 bases. The junction had 3 bases not matched to a gene; V was cut back by 3 bases and J by 1 base. The CDR3 has 14 amino acids. Germline V CDR1 and CDR2: SGDLS, YYNGEE.

The chain uses TRBV11-3 and TRBJ2-3; the D call may be TRBD1 or TRBD2 (5 bases each). V lost 7 bases and J 2 bases, leaving 16 bases between the germline ends. Germline V lookup: CDR1 SGHNT, CDR2 YENEEA. This CDR3 contains 15 residues. In DNA form, the CDR3 reads TGTGCCAGCACTCGTGGTCCGGGGCCCACAGATACGCAGTATTTT. This codes for CASTRGPGPTDTQYF.

This chain uses TRBV19 with TRBJ1-3, with D perhaps matching TRBD1 (6 bases). From germline, CDR1 is LNHDA and CDR2 SQIVND (reference sequence). This CDR3 spans 14 amino acids. The V end was cut by 0 bases, the J end by 3 bases, with 6 bases between. CDR3 region: CASSIDRGGNTIYF. The CDR3 DNA is TGTGCCAGTAGTATAGACAGGGGTGGAAACACCATATATTTT.

V is TRBV19 and J is TRBJ1-1; tentative D call: TRBD1 (5 bases). Trimming took 5 bases from V and 10 from J, leaving 17 bases between them. The CDR3 runs 13 residues. Per the germline V gene, CDR1 is LNHDA and CDR2 is SQIVND (reference sequence). CDR3: CASSYGRAGGAFF. The DNA for the CDR3 is TGTGCCAGTAGTTATGGACGGGCCGGGGGAGCTTTCTTT.

V is TRBV11-3 and J is TRBJ2-1; tentative D call: TRBD2 (6 bases). The CDR3 totals 15 residues. Germline V CDR1 and CDR2: SGHNT, YENEEA. Deletions cut 6 bases from V and 3 bases from J, with 15 bases between. The CDR3 DNA is TGTGCCAGCAGGATGGGGGGTGCGCACTACAATGAGCAGTTCTTC. It codes for CASRMGGAHYNEQFF.

This chain links TRBV6-8 with TRBJ2-5; 14 bases are shared with TRBD2. This CDR3 region has 17 residues. V trimming: 5 bases; J trimming: 2 bases; junction bases outside the gene matches: 7. Per the germline V gene, CDR1 is MNHGY and CDR2 is SAAAGT. CDR3 bases: TGTGCCAGCAGTCCGGGACTAGCGGGAGTTTGGCAAGAGACCCAGTACTTC. Translation gives CASSPGLAGVWQETQYF.

The J gene is TRBJ2-7, the V gene TRBV29-1; perhaps TRBD1 as D (7 bases). The CDR3 totals 13 residues. V shed 7 bases and J shed 2 bases, with 15 bases lying between them. Per the germline V gene, CDR1 is SQVTM and CDR2 is ANQGSEA. This CDR3 is CSGGGGEPYEQYF. In DNA form, the CDR3 reads TGCAGCGGTGGAGGGGGCGAACCCTACGAGCAGTACTTC.

This clone is labeled as medium-sized. The rearrangement links TRBV7-5 to TRBJ2-2; TRBD2 is taken as the D call from the table, unchecked against the DNA. TRBV7-5 represents a pseudogene. The CDR3 consists of 17 residues. The CDR3, as DNA: TGTGCCAGCAGCTTGGGACGTAGCGGGAGCCTCACCGGGGAGCTGTTTTTT. Translation gives CASSLGRSGSLTGELFF.

J is TRBJ2-7 and V is TRBV29-1; no definite D call. Trimming removed 0 bases from V and 4 bases from J, with 7 bases in between. The CDR3 covers 12 residues. The germline gives CDR1 SQVTM, CDR2 ANQGSEA. The CDR3 bases are TGCAGCGTTGAAGATCATGGATACGAGCAGTACTTC. This gives the protein CSVEDHGYEQYF.

The chain joins TRBV19 to TRBJ1-5, with D maybe TRBD1 (5 bases). The CDR3 spans 16 residues. Germline values: CDR1 LNHDA, CDR2 SQIVND (reference sequence). Trimming removed 3 bases from V and 0 bases from J, with 12 bases in between. The CDR3 loop is CASSIHDSLSNQPQHF. The CDR3 region has the DNA TGTGCCAGTAGTATCCACGACAGTCTTAGCAATCAGCCCCAGCATTTT.

J is TRBJ2-3 and V is TRBV6-8; D might be TRBD1 (5 bases). This CDR3 is built from 15 residues. Trimming took off 5 bases at V and 0 bases at J, with 12 bases between the two ends. CDR1 MNHGY and CDR2 SAAAGT come from the germline V gene. CDR3 residues: CASSDHPGSTDTQYF. CDR3 bases: TGTGCCAGCAGTGATCATCCAGGGAGCACAGATACGCAGTATTTT.

This clone was observed a few times. J is TRBJ2-3 and V is TRBV6-8; TRBD2 aligns across 10 bases. This CDR3 is 18 amino acids long. V lost 8 bases, J lost 2 bases, and 16 bases stayed unmatched. Germline V lookup: CDR1 MNHGY, CDR2 SAAAGT. The CDR3 region is CASATESGRAQPTDTQYF. DNA of the CDR3: TGTGCCAGCGCCACTGAAAGCGGGAGGGCCCAGCCCACAGATACGCAGTATTTT.

This chain connects TRBV19 to TRBJ2-3, with 9 bases identical to TRBD2. This CDR3 spans 15 amino acids. The germline V gene encodes CDR1 LNHDA and CDR2 SQIVND (reference sequence). V lost 3 bases to trimming and J lost 4 bases; unmatched junction nucleotides: 5. CDR3 sequence reads: CASSMGTSPPDTQYF. CDR3 nucleotides: TGTGCCAGTAGTATGGGGACTAGCCCCCCAGATACGCAGTATTTT.